Listed here are 14 T cell receptor beta chains from one sample, sequenced in a study of blood T cell repertoires in COVID-19. TCRdb keeps only in-frame clones here, not all; method: immunoSEQ multiplex PCR. The table has under 350,000 clones, around 88% seen once. Sequenced input: peripheral blood. The origin of the receptors is a man aged 40-50 years with acute or convalescent COVID-19.

The rearrangement uses TRBV5-4 and TRBJ1-1, with D possibly TRBD1 on 6 matching bases. Trimming removed 2 bases from V and 7 bases from J, with 12 bases in between. There are 13 residues in the CDR3. Germline values: CDR1 SGHNT, CDR2 YYREEE (reference sequence). The CDR3 DNA is TGTGCCAGCAGCTTCATTCCGACAGGTGAAGCTTTCTTT. Translating gives CASSFIPTGEAFF.

The rearrangement links TRBV11-2 to TRBJ1-4; D uncertain. This CDR3 is 12 amino acids long. CDR1 and CDR2 from the germline V gene are SGHAT and FQNNGV. Trimming took off 3 bases at V and 4 bases at J, with 3 bases between the two ends. The CDR3 loop is CASSFYNEKLFF. The CDR3 nucleotides are TGTGCCAGCAGCTTCTATAATGAAAAACTGTTTTTT. Full variable domain (outside the CDR3, taken from reference TRBV11-2 and TRBJ1-4): EAGVAQSPRYKIIEKRQSVAFWCNPISGHATLYWYQQILGQGPKLLIQFQNNGVVDDSQLPKDRFSAERLKGVDSTLKIQPAKLEDSAVYLCASSFYNEKLFFGSGTQLSVL.

The V call is TRBV3-1 (or the pseudogene TRBV3-2), the J call TRBJ1-2; tentatively, D is TRBD1 (5 bases). There are 15 residues in the CDR3. Per the germline V gene, CDR1 is LGHDT and CDR2 is YNNKEL (reference sequence). Trimming pared 4 bases from V and 5 bases from J, leaving 17 bases between. CDR3 in amino acids: CASSPLWGDGYGYTF. The CDR3 nucleotides read TGTGCCAGCAGCCCGTTATGGGGGGATGGGTATGGCTACACCTTC.

The chain combines TRBV6-5 with TRBJ1-1; 8 bases agree with TRBD1. The CDR3 is 11 amino acids. Germline V gene lookup returns CDR1 MNHEY and CDR2 SVGAGI. V dropped 11 bases and J dropped 8; count of bases not matched to a gene: 7. In DNA, the CDR3 is TGTGCCTCGGACAGGGTAAACGAAGCTTTCTTT. It yields the protein CASDRVNEAFF.

The chain recombines TRBV5-1 with TRBJ1-1, with TRBD1 identical over 8 bases. CDR3 length equals 15 residues. V was clipped by 4 bases and J by 3 bases; unmatched bases: 8. Germline V gives CDR1 SGHRS, CDR2 YFSETQ. The CDR3 bases are TGCGCCAGCAGCACTCAGGGGGCGGAGGACACTGAAGCTTTCTTT. Protein: CASSTQGAEDTEAFF.

The V call is TRBV24-1, the J call TRBJ2-2; the match to TRBD1 covers 9 bases. CDR3 length equals 17 residues. Trimming removed 2 bases from V and 5 bases from J; junction bases left unmatched: 8. The germline CDR1 and CDR2 sequences are KGHDR and SFDVKD. The CDR3 region is CATSDSVQGAGTGELFF. The DNA for the CDR3 is TGTGCCACCAGTGATTCGGTACAGGGGGCTGGAACCGGGGAGCTGTTTTTT.

The chain carries TRBV24-1 and TRBJ2-2; 8 positions agree with TRBD1. In germline, CDR1 is KGHDR, CDR2 SFDVKD. CDR3 length: 15 residues. Unmatched junction bases numbered 7, after V lost 5 bases and J lost 6 bases. CDR3 DNA sequence: TGTGCCACCAGTGGCAGACAGGGGAAGGCCGGGGAGCTGTTTTTT. It encodes CATSGRQGKAGELFF.

The rearrangement links TRBV11-3 to TRBJ2-7, with 13 bases aligning to TRBD2. The germline gives CDR1 SGHNT, CDR2 YENEEA. The CDR3 consists of 17 residues. Trimming took 3 bases from V and 5 from J; bases not matched to a gene: 10. The CDR3 protein is CASSLDGRTSGGDEQYF. The CDR3 region has the DNA TGTGCCAGCAGCTTGGACGGCCGGACTAGCGGGGGTGACGAGCAGTACTTC.

V is TRBV2 and J is TRBJ1-3; TRBD1 agrees at 8 bases. Germline loops: CDR1 SNHLY, CDR2 FYNNEI. The trim removed 7 bases at V and 2 bases at J, leaving 1 base unmatched. The CDR3 has 13 amino acids. The CDR3 DNA is TGTGCCAGCACGACAGGGGCTGGAAACACCATATATTTT. This gives the protein CASTTGAGNTIYF.

The chain employs TRBV18 and TRBJ1-2; no clear D gene. Trimming pared 4 bases from V and 0 bases from J, leaving 9 bases between. This CDR3 is built from 14 residues. Per germline, CDR1 KGHSH and CDR2 LQKENI. The CDR3 region has the DNA TGTGCCAGCTCACTCGAGGGAGCTAACTATGGCTACACCTTC. Its protein is CASSLEGANYGYTF.

The chain uses TRBV3-1 (or the pseudogene TRBV3-2) and TRBJ1-2; 8 bases are a match to TRBD1. V lost 3 bases, J lost 8 bases, and 8 bases stayed unmatched. The CDR3 totals 14 residues. Germline lookup yields CDR1 LGHDT and CDR2 YNNKEL (reference sequence). The CDR3 DNA reads as TGTGCCAGCAGCCAGACGACAGGGGCAGACGGCTACACCTTC. Translated: CASSQTTGADGYTF.

The gene calls are TRBV7-2 and TRBJ1-1; 10 nucleotides agree with TRBD1. Germline trimming cut 6 bases from V and 5 bases from J; bases unmatched to any gene: 15. Germline assignment: CDR1 SGHTA and CDR2 FQGNSA. The CDR3 loop spans 17 amino acids. DNA for the CDR3: TGTGCCAGCAGTCTTGACAGGGGGCGATATCCAGGGACTGAAGCTTTCTTT. Amino acids: CASSLDRGRYPGTEAFF.

V usage is TRBV19 and J usage is TRBJ2-3, with D possibly matching TRBD2 (6 bases). The CDR3 is 14 amino acids. V was clipped by 6 bases and J by 1 base, with 11 bases between them. Germline V gene data show CDR1 as LNHDA and CDR2 as SQIVND (reference sequence). CDR3: CASSPTGGTDTQYF. In nucleotides, the CDR3 is TGTGCCAGTAGCCCCACGGGGGGCACAGATACGCAGTATTTT.

The chain carries TRBV27 and TRBJ2-3; D perhaps matches TRBD2 (6 bases). The germline CDR1 and CDR2 sequences are MNHEY and SMNVEV (reference sequence). The CDR3 has 16 residues. V lost 6 bases, J lost 5 bases, and 21 bases lay in between. The chain's CDR3 is CASSQFGATEGDTQYF. The CDR3 nucleotides are TGTGCCAGCAGCCAATTTGGGGCCACGGAGGGAGATACGCAGTATTTT.